Below are 17 T cell receptor beta chains sequenced from a single sample in a study of T cell responses to AZD1222 COVID-19 vaccine (dated by TCRdb to the early 2020s). The intended sense of this specimen's time point label: baseline before first vaccination. Sample treatment or condition, as interpreted from the label and publication: meningococcal conjugate vaccine given as trial control. Preparation of the library involved the immunoSEQ multiplex PCR assay. The table comes from immuneACCESS by way of TCRdb, which keeps in-frame sequences with V and J called. Part of the clones is missing from these tables; in studies checked, under half for an unresolved V gene and the rest for unknown reasons. The sample has 140,000 to 150,000 clones on record, 75% to 90% of them singletons. The ten largest account for around 4.1% of the sample. The sample consisted of peripheral blood, taken on day 0 of MenACWY control vaccination. The origin of the receptors is an adult in good health.

V usage is TRBV28 and J usage is TRBJ1-2, with D tentatively TRBD1 (5 bases). There are 15 residues in the CDR3. CDR1 and CDR2 from the germline V gene are MDHEN and SYDVKM. V was trimmed by 5 bases and J by 3 bases, leaving 16 bases between them. The chain's CDR3 is CASSPRRVRDYGYTF. The CDR3 DNA follows: TGTGCCAGCAGTCCGAGGCGGGTCAGGGACTATGGCTACACCTTC.

This sequence joins TRBV10-2 and TRBJ1-1, with 7 bases aligning to TRBD1. CDR1 and CDR2 from the germline V gene are WSHSY and SAAADI. Trimming took 7 bases from V and 7 from J; bases not matched to a gene: 9. The CDR3 runs to 13 residues. CDR3 residues: CASTPDRTHEAFF. CDR3 DNA sequence: TGCGCCAGCACCCCGGACAGGACACATGAAGCTTTCTTT.

The gene calls are TRBV24-1 and TRBJ1-2; D call uncertain. CDR3 length: 13 residues. Germline loops: CDR1 KGHDR, CDR2 SFDVKD. Trimming removed 5 bases at V and 4 bases at J, with 10 bases between. This chain's CDR3 is CATSGLGSYGYTF. The CDR3 nucleotides are TGTGCCACCAGTGGTCTCGGAAGCTATGGCTACACCTTC.

This chain's CDR3 is CASSRLAGLTDTQYF. DNA of the CDR3: TGCGCCAGCAGTCGACTAGCGGGTCTTACAGATACGCAGTATTTT. The rearrangement joins TRBV10-1 to TRBJ2-3; 10 bases are a match to TRBD2. CDR1 is WNHNN and CDR2 is SYGVQD in the germline V gene (reference sequence). The CDR3 has 15 amino acids. The trim removed 5 bases at V and 3 bases at J, leaving 5 bases unmatched.

V is TRBV7-6 and J is TRBJ1-1, with D possibly TRBD1 on 5 matching bases. CDR3 length equals 13 residues. Germline assignment: CDR1 SGHVS and CDR2 FNYEAQ. The V end was cut by 5 bases, the J end by 8 bases, with 15 bases between. CDR3 coding DNA: TGTGCCAGCAGCACCCGCGGTGGGGGAGAAGCTTTCTTT. Translated, it gives CASSTRGGGEAFF. The whole variable domain, filled in from reference TRBV7-6 and TRBJ1-1, reads GAGVSQSPRYKVTKRGQDVALRCDPISGHVSLYWYRQALGQGPEFLTYFNYEAQQDKSGLPNDRFSAERPEGSISTLTIQRTEQRDSAMYRCASSTRGGGEAFFGQGTRLTVV.

V usage is TRBV20-1 and J usage is TRBJ1-1; no clear D. The CDR3 is made up of 11 amino acids. With 2 bases removed from V and 7 bases from J, the gap between germline ends came to 8 bases. CDR1 DFQATT and CDR2 SNEGSKA come from the germline V gene (reference sequence). CDR3: CSARKEFEAFF. As DNA, the CDR3 is TGCAGTGCTAGAAAGGAATTTGAAGCTTTCTTT.

This chain links TRBV28 with TRBJ2-7; the D gene is possibly TRBD1 (6 bases). The CDR3 has 16 residues. Germline V gives CDR1 MDHEN, CDR2 SYDVKM. Here the CDR3 reads CASARSRGPTRTTQDV. In nucleotides, the CDR3 is TGTGCCAGCGCGAGAAGCAGGGGCCCTACGCGCACTACCCAGGACGTC.

V is TRBV3-1 (or the pseudogene TRBV3-2) and J is TRBJ1-5, with D unresolved. V gave up 0 bases and J gave up 5 bases, with 5 bases separating them. The CDR3 covers 13 residues. CDR1 is LGHDT, CDR2 YNNKEL, per germline (reference sequence). Here the CDR3 DNA reads TGTGCCAGCAGCCAAGAGAGTGATCAGCCCCAGCATTTT. It specifies CASSQESDQPQHF.

This chain links TRBV18 with TRBJ2-7; D remains ambiguous. There are 14 residues in the CDR3. The V gene lost 4 bases and the J gene lost 2 bases, with 12 bases spanning the gap. Germline V gene lookup returns CDR1 KGHSH and CDR2 LQKENI. The CDR3 sequence: CASSLGRQAYEQYV. CDR3 nucleotide sequence: TGTGCCAGCTCACTAGGTCGGCAGGCCTACGAGCAGTACGTC.

The V gene is TRBV11-2, the J gene TRBJ2-5; 7 bases line up with TRBD2. Germline V gene sequence: CDR1 SGHAT, CDR2 FQNNGV. There are 15 residues in the CDR3. V lost 3 bases, J lost 5 bases, and 9 bases stayed unmatched. CDR3 loop: CASSFGPGTTETQYF. As DNA, the CDR3 is TGTGCCAGCAGCTTCGGCCCCGGGACTACGGAGACCCAGTACTTC.

This clone was counted once. The rearrangement uses TRBV12-3 or TRBV12-4 and TRBJ1-1; D is unresolved. The CDR3 has 9 amino acids. For the CDR3, the DNA is TGTGCGGTGACACCGCGGGCTTTCTTT. This translates into CAVTPRAFF.

V gene TRBV12-3 or TRBV12-4 combines with J gene TRBJ1-5; D gene uncertain. This CDR3 is built from 13 residues. V lost 3 bases and J lost 6, with 9 bases in between. CDR3 loop: CASSFRHGQPQHF. The CDR3 bases are TGTGCCAGCAGTTTCCGACATGGTCAGCCCCAGCATTTT.

The CDR3 loop is CASSVYWGGANVLTF. The CDR3 coding sequence is TGTGCCAGCAGCGTATACTGGGGAGGGGCCAACGTCCTGACTTTC. The chain carries TRBV9 and TRBJ2-6; no reliable D call. Trimming cost V 1 base and J 4 bases, with 9 bases left between them. Germline V gene lookup returns CDR1 SGDLS and CDR2 YYNGEE. The CDR3 totals 15 residues.

The chain uses TRBV6-5 and TRBJ1-3; D not resolved. Germline CDR1 is MNHEY and CDR2 is SVGAGI. The V end was cut by 4 bases, the J end by 12 bases, with 16 bases between. The CDR3 consists of 13 residues. CDR3 amino acids: CASSSSPGMGIYF. CDR3 coding DNA: TGTGCCAGCAGTTCAAGTCCCGGAATGGGCATATATTTT.

The V gene is TRBV28, the J gene TRBJ2-7; D remains ambiguous. CDR3 length: 13 residues. CDR1 and CDR2 (germline): MDHEN, SYDVKM. The V gene lost 3 bases and the J gene lost 3 bases, with 9 bases spanning the gap. In DNA, the CDR3 is TGTGCCAGCAGTTTTCGGCGGAACTACGAGCAGTACGTC. Its protein is CASSFRRNYEQYV.

Only a few counts were recorded for this clone. J is TRBJ1-5 and V is TRBV19, with 8 bases matching TRBD1. Germline CDR1 and CDR2: LNHDA and SQIVND (reference sequence). The CDR3 spans 16 residues. The trim removed 6 bases at V and 2 bases at J, leaving 9 bases unmatched. The CDR3 bases are TGTGCCAGTAGCCCTGGGACAGGTTGGGGCAATCAGCCCCAGCATTTT. Translating it yields CASSPGTGWGNQPQHF.

Remarks on this clone: Other DNA variants within this sample encode the same CDR3. The chain is built from TRBV27 and TRBJ1-5; 7 bases are shared with TRBD1. The CDR3 has 14 amino acids. CDR1 and CDR2 from the germline V gene are MNHEY and SMNVEV (reference sequence). With 5 bases clipped from V and 3 bases from J, the junction kept 4 bases outside the gene matches. CDR3 protein: CASSTQGYNQPQHF. In DNA, the CDR3 is TGTGCCAGCAGTACACAGGGGTACAATCAGCCCCAGCATTTT.